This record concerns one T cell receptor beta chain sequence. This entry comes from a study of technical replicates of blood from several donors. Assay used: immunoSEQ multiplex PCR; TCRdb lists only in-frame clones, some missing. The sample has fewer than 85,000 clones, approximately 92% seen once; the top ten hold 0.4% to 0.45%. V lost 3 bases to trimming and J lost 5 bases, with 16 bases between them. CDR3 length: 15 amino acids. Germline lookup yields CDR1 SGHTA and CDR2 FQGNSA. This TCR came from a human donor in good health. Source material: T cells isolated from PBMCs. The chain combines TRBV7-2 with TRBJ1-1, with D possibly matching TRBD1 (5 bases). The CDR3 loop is CASSFTPGVKTEAFF. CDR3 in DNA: TGTGCCAGCAGCTTTACCCCGGGGGTAAAGACTGAAGCTTTCTTT.